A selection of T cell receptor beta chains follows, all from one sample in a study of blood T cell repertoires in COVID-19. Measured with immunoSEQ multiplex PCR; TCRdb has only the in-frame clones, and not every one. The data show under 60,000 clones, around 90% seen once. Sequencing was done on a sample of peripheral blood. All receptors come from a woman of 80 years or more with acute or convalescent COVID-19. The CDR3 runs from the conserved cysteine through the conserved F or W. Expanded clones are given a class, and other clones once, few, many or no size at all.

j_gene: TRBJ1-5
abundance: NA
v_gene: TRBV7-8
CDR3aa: CASSLTDRDSNQPQHF

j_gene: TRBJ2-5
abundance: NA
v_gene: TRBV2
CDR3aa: CASSLDIGETQYF

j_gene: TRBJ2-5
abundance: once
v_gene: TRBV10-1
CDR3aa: CASSEDRGGGETQYF

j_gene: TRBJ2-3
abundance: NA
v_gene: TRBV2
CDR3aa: CASSEGRGTDTQYF

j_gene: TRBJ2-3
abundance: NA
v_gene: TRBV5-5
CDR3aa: CASSGMGLESTDTQYF

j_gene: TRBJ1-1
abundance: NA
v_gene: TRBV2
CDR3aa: CASSEGTGRPFF

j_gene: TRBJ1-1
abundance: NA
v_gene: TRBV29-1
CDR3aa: CSASGHQNTEAFF

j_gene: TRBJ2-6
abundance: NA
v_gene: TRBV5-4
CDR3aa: CASSLVPPGANVLTF

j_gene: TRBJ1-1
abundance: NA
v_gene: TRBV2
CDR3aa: CASRGQGHEAFF

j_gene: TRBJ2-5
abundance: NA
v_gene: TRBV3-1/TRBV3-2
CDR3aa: CASSRKMGGRGETQYF

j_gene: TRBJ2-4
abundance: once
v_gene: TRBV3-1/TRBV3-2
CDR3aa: CASSQRGLEAIQYF

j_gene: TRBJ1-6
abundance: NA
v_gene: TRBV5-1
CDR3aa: CASSFGGSYNSPLHF

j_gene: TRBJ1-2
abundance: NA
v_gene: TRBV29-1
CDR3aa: CSVEEQGARQGGYTF

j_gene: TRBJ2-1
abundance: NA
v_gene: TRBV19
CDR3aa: CASSILTHTGRTEQFF

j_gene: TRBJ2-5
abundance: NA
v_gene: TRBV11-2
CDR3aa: CASNLRGETQYF

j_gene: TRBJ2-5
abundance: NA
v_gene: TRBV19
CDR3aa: CASSRTGTVETQYF

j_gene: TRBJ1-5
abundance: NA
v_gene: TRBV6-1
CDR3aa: CASSEGWAFNQPQHF

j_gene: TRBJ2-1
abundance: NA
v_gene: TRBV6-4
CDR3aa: CASSPLAGFHNEQFF

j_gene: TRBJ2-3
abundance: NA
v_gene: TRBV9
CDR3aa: CASSVTTSTDTQYF

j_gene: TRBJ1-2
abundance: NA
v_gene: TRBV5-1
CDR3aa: CASSLGPGNNYGYTF

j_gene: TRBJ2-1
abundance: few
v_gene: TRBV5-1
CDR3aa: CASSLDGTGFDEQFF

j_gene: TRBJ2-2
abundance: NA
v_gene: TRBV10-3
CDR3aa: CAMLGQGANTGELFF

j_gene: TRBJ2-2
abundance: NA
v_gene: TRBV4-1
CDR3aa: CASSQGRIDTGELFF

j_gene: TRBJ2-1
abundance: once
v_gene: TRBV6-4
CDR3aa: CASSPPPGLTYNEQFF

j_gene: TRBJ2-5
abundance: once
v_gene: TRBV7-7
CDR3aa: CASSRLAQQETQYF

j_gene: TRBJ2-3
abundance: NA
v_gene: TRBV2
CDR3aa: CASRLQGAVTDTQYF

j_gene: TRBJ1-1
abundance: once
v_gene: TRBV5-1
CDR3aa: CASSSQMTGGTEAFF

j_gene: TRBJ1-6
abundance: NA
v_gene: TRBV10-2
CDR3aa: CASMGLAHSPLHF

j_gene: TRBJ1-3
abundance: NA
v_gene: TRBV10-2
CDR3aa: CASSEFEISSGNTIYF

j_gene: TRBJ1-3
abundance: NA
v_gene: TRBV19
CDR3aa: CASTDDRARGNTIYF

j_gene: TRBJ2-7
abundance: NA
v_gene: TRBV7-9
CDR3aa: CATQRGARREQYF

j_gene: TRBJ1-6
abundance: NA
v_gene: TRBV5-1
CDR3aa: CASATGMSNSPLHF

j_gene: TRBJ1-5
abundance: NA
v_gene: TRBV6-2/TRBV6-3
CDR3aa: CASSKGGSTQPQHF

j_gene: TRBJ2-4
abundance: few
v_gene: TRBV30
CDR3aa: CAWSIGTVEYF

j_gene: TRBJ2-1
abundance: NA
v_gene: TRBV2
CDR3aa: CASSRDRDDGQFF

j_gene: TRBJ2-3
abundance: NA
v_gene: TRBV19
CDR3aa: CASSIPGGPTDTQYF

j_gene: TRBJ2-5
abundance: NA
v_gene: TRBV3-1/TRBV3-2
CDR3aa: CASSLSPSVQETQYF

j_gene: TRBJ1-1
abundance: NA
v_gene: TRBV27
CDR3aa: CASSLSGVGEAFF

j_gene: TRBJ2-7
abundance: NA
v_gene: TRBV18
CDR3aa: CASSQRAGGHYEQYF

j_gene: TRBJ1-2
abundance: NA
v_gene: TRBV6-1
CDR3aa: CASSESFSGGRVYGYTF

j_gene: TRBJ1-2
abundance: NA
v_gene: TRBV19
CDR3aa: CASSLAAGIGYGYTF

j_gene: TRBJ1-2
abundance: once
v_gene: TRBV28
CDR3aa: CASSSQGAWYGYTF

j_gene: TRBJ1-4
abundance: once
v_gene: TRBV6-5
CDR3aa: CASSSTTGGAREKLFF

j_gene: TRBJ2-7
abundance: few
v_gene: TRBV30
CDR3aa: CAWSPGGEQYF

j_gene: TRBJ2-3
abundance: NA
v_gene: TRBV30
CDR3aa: CALRSTSILSDTQYF

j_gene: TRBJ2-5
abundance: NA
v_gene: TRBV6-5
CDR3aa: CASSRTSGGKETQYF

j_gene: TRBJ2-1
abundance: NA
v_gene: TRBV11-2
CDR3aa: CASSLDPGGFEQFF

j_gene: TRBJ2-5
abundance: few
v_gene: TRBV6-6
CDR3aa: CASSSTRDNQETQYF